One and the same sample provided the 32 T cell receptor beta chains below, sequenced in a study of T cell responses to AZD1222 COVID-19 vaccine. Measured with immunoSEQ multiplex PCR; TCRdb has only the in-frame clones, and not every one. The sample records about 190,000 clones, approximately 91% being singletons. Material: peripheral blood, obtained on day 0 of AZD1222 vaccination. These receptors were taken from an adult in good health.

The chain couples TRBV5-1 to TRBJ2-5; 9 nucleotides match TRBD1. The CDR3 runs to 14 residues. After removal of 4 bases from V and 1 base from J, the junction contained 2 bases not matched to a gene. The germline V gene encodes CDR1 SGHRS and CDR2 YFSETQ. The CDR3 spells CASSGQGSQETQYF. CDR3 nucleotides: TGCGCCAGCAGCGGACAGGGGTCCCAAGAGACCCAGTACTTC.

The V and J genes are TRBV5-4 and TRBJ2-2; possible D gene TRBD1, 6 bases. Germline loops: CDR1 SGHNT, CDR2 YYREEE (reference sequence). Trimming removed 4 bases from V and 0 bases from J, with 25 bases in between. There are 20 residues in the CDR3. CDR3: CASSRKIRDTKHANTGELFF. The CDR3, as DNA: TGTGCCAGCAGCCGAAAGATACGGGACACAAAACATGCGAACACCGGGGAGCTGTTTTTT.

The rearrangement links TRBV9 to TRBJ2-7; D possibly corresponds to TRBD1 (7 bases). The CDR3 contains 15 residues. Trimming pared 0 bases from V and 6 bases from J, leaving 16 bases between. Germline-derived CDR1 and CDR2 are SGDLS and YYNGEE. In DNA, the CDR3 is TGTGCCAGCAGCGTAGGACCCGGAGGGGGCAGCGAGCAGTACTTC. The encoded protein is CASSVGPGGGSEQYF. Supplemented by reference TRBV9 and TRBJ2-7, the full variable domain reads DSGVTQTPKHLITATGQRVTLRCSPRSGDLSVYWYQQSLDQGLQFLIQYYNGEERAKGNILERFSAQQFPDLHSELNLSSLELGDSALYFCASSVGPGGGSEQYFGPGTRLTVT.

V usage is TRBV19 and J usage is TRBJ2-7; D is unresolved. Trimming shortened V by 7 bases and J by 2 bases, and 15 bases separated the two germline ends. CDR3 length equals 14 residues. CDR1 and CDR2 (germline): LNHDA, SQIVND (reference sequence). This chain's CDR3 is CASMGGLGPYEQYF. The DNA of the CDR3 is TGTGCCAGTATGGGCGGCCTTGGGCCCTACGAGCAGTACTTC. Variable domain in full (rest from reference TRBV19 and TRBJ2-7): DGGITQSPKYLFRKEGQNVTLSCEQNLNHDAMYWYRQDPGQGLRLIYYSQIVNDFQKGDIAEGYSVSREKKESFPLTVTSAQKNPTAFYLCASMGGLGPYEQYFGPGTRLTVT.

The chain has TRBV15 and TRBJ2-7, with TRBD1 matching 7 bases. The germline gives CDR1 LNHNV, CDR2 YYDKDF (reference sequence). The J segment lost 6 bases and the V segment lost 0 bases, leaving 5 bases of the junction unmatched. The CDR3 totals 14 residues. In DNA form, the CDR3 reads TGTGCCACCAGCAGAGATCCGACAGGGTTCGAGCAGTACTTC. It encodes CATSRDPTGFEQYF.

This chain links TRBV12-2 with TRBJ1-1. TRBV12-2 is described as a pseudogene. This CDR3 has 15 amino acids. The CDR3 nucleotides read TGTGCAAGTCGCTTAGCCTCGGGGCTGAACACTGAAGCTTTCTTT. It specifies CASRLASGLNTEAFF.

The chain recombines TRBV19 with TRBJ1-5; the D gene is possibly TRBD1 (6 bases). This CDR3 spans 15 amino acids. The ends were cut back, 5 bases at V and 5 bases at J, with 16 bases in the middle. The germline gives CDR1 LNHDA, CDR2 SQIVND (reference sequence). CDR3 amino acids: CASSQGSKSHQPQHF. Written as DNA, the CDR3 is TGTGCCAGTAGTCAGGGGAGCAAAAGCCATCAGCCCCAGCATTTT.

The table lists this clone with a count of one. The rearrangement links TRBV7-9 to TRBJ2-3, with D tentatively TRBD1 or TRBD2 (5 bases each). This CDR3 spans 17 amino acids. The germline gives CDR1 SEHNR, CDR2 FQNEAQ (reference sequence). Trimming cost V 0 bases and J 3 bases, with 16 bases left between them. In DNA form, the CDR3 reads TGTGCCAGCAGCTTAGCTGTGGTGACAGAGGGGACAGATACGCAGTATTTT. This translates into CASSLAVVTEGTDTQYF.

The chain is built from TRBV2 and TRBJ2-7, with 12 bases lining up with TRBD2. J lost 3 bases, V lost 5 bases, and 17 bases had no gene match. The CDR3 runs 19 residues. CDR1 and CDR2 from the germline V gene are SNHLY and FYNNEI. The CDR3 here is CASSRTEVFLAGGFYEQYF. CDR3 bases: TGTGCCAGCAGTCGGACGGAAGTCTTCCTAGCGGGAGGGTTCTACGAGCAGTACTTC.

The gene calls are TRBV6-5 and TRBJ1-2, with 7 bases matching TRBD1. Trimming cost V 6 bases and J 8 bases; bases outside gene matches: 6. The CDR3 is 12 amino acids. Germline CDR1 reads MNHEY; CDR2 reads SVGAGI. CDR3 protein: CASRLTGSGYTF. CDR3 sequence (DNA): TGTGCCAGCAGGCTGACAGGGAGCGGCTACACCTTC.

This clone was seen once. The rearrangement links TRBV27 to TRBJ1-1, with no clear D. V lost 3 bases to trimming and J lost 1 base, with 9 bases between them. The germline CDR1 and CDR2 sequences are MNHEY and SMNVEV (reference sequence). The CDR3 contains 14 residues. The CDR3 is CASSFGGPNTEAFF. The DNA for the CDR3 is TGTGCCAGCAGTTTCGGCGGACCGAACACTGAAGCTTTCTTT.

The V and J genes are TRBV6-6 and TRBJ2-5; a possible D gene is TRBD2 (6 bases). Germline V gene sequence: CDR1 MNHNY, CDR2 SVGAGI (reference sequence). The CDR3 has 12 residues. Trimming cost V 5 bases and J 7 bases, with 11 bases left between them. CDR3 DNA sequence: TGTGCCAGCAGTCCGGACGGGGGGACCCAGTACTTC. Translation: CASSPDGGTQYF.

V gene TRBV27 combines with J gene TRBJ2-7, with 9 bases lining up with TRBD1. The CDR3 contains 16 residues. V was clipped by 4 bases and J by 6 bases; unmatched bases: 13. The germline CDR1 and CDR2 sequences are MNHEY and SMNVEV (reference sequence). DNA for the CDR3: TGTGCCAGCAGTTCTCAATTAGGGACAGGGAGACGCGAGCAGTACTTC. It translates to CASSSQLGTGRREQYF.

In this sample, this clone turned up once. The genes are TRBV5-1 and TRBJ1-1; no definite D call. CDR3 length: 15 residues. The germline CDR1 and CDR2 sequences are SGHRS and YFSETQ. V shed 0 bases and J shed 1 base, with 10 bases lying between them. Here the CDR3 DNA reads TGCGCCAGCAGCTTGGGTCCAGGCCAGAACACTGAAGCTTTCTTT. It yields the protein CASSLGPGQNTEAFF.

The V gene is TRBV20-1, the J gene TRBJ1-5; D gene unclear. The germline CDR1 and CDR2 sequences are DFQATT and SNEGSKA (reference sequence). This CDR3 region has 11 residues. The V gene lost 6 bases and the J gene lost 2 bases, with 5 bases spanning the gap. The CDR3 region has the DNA TGCAGTGCCCAGGGCAATCAGCCCCAGCATTTT. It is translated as CSAQGNQPQHF.

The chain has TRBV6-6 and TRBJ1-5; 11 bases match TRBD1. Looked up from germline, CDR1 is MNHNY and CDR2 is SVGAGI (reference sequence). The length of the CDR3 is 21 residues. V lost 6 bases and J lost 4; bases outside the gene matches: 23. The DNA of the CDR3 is TGTGCCAGCAGCGCAGCTACCGATAACCTGGAGGGACAGGGGGGTAATCAGCCCCAGCATTTT. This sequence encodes CASSAATDNLEGQGGNQPQHF.

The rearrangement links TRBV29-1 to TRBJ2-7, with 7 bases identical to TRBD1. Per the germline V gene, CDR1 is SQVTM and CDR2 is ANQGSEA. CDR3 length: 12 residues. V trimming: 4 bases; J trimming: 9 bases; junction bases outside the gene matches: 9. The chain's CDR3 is CSVAIDRDGQYF. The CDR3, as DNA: TGCAGCGTTGCTATAGACAGGGACGGGCAGTACTTC.

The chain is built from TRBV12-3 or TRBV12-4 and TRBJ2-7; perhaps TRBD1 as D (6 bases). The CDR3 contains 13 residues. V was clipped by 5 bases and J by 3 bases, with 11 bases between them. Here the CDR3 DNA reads TGTGCCAGCAGTCGACAGGTTCTCTACGAGCAGTACTTC. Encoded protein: CASSRQVLYEQYF.

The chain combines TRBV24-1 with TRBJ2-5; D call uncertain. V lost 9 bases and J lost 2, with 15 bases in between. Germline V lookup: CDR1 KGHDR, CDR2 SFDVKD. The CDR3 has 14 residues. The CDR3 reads CATRARVGQETQYF. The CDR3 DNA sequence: TGTGCCACCCGGGCTAGAGTGGGGCAAGAGACCCAGTACTTC.

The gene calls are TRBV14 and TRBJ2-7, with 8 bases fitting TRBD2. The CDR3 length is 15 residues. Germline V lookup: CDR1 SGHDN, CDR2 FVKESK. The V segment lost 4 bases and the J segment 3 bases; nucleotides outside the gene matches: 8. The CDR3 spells CASSPFSGIGYEQYF. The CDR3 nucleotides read TGTGCCAGCAGCCCCTTTAGCGGGATTGGCTACGAGCAGTACTTC. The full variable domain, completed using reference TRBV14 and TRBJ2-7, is EAGVTQFPSHSVIEKGQTVTLRCDPISGHDNLYWYRRVMGKEIKFLLHFVKESKQDESGMPNNRFLAERTGGTYSTLKVQPAELEDSGVYFCASSPFSGIGYEQYFGPGTRLTVT.

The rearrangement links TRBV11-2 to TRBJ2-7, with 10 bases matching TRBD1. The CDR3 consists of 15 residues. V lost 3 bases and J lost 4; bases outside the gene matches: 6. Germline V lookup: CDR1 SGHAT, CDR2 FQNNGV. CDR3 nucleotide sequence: TGTGCCAGCAGCTTTGACAGGGGGCTAGGATACGAGCAGTACTTC. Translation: CASSFDRGLGYEQYF.

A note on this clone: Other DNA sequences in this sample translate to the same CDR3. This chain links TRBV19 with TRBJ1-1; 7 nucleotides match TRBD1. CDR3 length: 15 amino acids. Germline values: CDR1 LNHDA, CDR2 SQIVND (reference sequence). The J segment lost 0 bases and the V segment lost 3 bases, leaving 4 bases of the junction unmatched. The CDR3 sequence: CASSILDRVNTEAFF. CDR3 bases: TGTGCCAGTAGTATCCTAGACAGGGTGAACACTGAAGCTTTCTTT.

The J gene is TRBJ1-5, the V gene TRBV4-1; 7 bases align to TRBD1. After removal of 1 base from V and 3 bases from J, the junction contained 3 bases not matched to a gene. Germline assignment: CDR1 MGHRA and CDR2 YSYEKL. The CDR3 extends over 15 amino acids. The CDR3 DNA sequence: TGCGCCAGCAGCCAAGCGACAGGGTACAATCAGCCCCAGCATTTT. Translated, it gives CASSQATGYNQPQHF.

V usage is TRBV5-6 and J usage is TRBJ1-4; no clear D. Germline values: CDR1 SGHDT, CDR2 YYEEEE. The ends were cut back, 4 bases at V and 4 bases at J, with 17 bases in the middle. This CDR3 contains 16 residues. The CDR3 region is CASSLRGSKGNEKLFF. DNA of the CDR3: TGTGCCAGCAGCCTGAGAGGGAGCAAGGGTAATGAAAAACTGTTTTTT.

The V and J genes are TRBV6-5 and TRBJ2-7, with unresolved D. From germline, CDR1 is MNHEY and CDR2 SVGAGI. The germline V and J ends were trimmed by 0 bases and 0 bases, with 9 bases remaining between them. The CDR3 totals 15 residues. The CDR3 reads CASSYSSAFSYEQYF. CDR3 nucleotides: TGTGCCAGCAGTTACTCTTCCGCATTCTCCTACGAGCAGTACTTC.

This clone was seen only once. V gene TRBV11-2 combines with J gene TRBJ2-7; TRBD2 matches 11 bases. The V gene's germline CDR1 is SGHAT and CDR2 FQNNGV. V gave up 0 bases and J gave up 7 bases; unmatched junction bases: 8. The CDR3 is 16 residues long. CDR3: CASSLEGSGGAREQYF. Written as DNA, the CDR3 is TGTGCCAGCAGCTTAGAGGGTAGCGGGGGGGCTCGGGAGCAGTACTTC.

Written as DNA, the CDR3 is TGTGCCAGCAGTTACCCCTCAGGGGGGACTCCTCGGGAGCAGTACTTC. Protein sequence: CASSYPSGGTPREQYF. The chain carries TRBV6-6 and TRBJ2-7; a weak D match, TRBD1 (7 bases). CDR1 and CDR2 from the germline V gene are MNHNY and SVGAGI (reference sequence). The CDR3 is made up of 16 amino acids. V lost 2 bases to trimming and J lost 7 bases, with 21 bases between them.

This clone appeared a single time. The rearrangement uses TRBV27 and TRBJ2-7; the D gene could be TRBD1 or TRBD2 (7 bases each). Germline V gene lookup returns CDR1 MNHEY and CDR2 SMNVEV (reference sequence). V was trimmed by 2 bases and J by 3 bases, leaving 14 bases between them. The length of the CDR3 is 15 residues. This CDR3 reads CASSLKQGTIYEQYF. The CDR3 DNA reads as TGTGCCAGCAGTTTAAAACAGGGGACTATCTACGAGCAGTACTTC.

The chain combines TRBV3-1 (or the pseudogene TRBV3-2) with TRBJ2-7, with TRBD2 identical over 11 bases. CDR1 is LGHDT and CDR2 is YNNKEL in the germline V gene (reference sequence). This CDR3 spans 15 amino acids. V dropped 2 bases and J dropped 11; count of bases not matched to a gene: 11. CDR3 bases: TGTGCCAGCAGCCAACGGAACACCGGGACTAGCGGAGAGTACTTC. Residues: CASSQRNTGTSGEYF.

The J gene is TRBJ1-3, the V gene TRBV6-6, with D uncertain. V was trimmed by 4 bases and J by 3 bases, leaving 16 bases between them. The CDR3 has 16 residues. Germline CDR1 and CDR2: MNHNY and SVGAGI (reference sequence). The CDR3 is CASSSPLEGSGNTIYF. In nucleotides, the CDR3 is TGTGCCAGCAGTTCCCCCTTGGAAGGGAGTGGAAACACCATATATTTT.

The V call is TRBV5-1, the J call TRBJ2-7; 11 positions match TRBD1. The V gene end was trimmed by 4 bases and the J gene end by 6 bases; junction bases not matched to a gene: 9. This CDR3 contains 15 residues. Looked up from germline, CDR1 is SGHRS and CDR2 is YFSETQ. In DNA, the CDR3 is TGCGCCAGCAGCCCGGAGGGACAGGGGGGGATCGAGCAGTACTTC. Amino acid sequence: CASSPEGQGGIEQYF.

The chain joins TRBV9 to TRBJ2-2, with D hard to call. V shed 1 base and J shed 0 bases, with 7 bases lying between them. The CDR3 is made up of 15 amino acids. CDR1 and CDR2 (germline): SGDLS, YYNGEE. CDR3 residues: CASSVSVSNTGELFF. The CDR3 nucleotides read TGTGCCAGCAGCGTATCCGTCTCGAACACCGGGGAGCTGTTTTTT.